Listed here are 11 T cell receptor beta chains from one sample, sequenced in a study of Graves' ophthalmopathy and Graves' hyperthyroidism. Using RNA transcripts, the TCR beta CDR3 regions were amplified. HTBI-primed RT-PCR formed the first round, and a multiplex PCR formed the second. Each CDR3 protein is one row after TCRdb ran MiXCR on the multiplex PCR reads. Found here are some 750,000 distinct CDR3 sequences, roughly 41% of them singletons; the top ten hold 44%. Specimen: peripheral blood. The source is an adult man with Graves' ophthalmopathy.

Note on this clonotype: No conserved phenylalanine or tryptophan is present at the end of the CDR3, so a read error is the likely explanation. The chain couples TRBV25-1 to TRBJ1-1; perhaps TRBD1 as D (5 bases). From germline, CDR1 is MGHDK and CDR2 SYGVNS. CDR3 length: 13 amino acids. The CDR3 loop reads CASTETVNTEAFL. The CDR3 nucleotides are TGTGCCAGCACCGAGACAGTGAACACGGAAGCTTTCTTA.

Comment on this clonotype: This clone may be a read error of a much larger clone one base away. The J gene is TRBJ2-6, the V gene TRBV7-9; 7 nucleotides agree with TRBD2. Germline V gene sequence: CDR1 SEHNR, CDR2 FQNEAQ (reference sequence). V dropped 2 bases and J dropped 0; count of bases not matched to a gene: 13. CDR3 size: 20 residues. The CDR3, as DNA: TGTGCCAGCAGCTTAATGCGGGGGACGACAACCCCCTCTGGGGCCAACGTCCTGACTTTC. It translates to CASSLMRGTTTPSGANVLTF.

This clonotype was observed a single time. CDR3 region: CASRRTVRRTMNTEAFF. The DNA of the CDR3 is TGTGCCAGCAGGCGGACAGTCCGACGGACCATGAACACTGAAGCTTTCTTT. The V call is TRBV10-3, the J call TRBJ1-1; tentatively, D is TRBD1 (6 bases). Trimming took 10 bases from V and 0 from J, leaving 24 bases between them. Germline-derived CDR1 and CDR2 are ENHRY and SYGVKD. The CDR3 sequence is 17 residues long.

The chain links TRBV2 to TRBJ1-2; D not certain. Looked up from germline, CDR1 is SNHLY and CDR2 is FYNNEI. V was cut by 5 bases and J by 5 bases, with 18 bases left in between. CDR3 length equals 15 residues. The CDR3 loop reads CASSLTHIVNYGYTF. The CDR3 region has the DNA TGTGCCAGCAGTTTGACCCACATTGTGAATTATGGCTACACCTTC.

The gene calls are TRBV20-1 and TRBJ2-5, with D possibly TRBD1 on 5 matching bases. The germline V gene encodes CDR1 DFQATT and CDR2 SNEGSKA (reference sequence). V lost 5 bases to trimming and J lost 4 bases, with 11 bases between them. This CDR3 spans 12 amino acids. In DNA, the CDR3 is TGCAGTGCTGCAGGGCAGCGAGAGACCCAGTACTTC. This gives the protein CSAAGQRETQYF.

In this sample, this clonotype turned up a few times. The CDR3 here is CASSSPLGDPTYEQYF. The CDR3 bases are TGTGCCAGCAGCTCCCCCCTAGGGGATCCTACCTACGAGCAGTACTTC. The chain uses TRBV7-2 and TRBJ2-7; TRBD1 might be the D (5 bases). V was trimmed by 4 bases and J by 2 bases, leaving 18 bases between them. Germline V CDR1 and CDR2: SGHTA, FQGNSA. The CDR3 is made up of 16 amino acids.

This clonotype was observed once. This may come from a read error, since a much larger clone is one base off. The rearrangement joins TRBV24-1 to TRBJ2-2; 7 nucleotides match TRBD2. The CDR3 runs to 15 residues. CDR1 is KGHDR and CDR2 is SFDVKD in the germline V gene. Trimming took 4 bases from V and 5 from J; bases not matched to a gene: 6. The DNA of the CDR3 is TGTGCCACCAGTGAAAGGGCTAGCGGTACCGGGGAGCTGTTTTTT. Its protein product is CATSERASGTGELFF.

The rearrangement joins TRBV27 to TRBJ2-7; 11 bases line up with TRBD2. The germline V gene has CDR1 MNHEY and CDR2 SMNVEV (reference sequence). The junction had 8 bases not matched to a gene; V was cut back by 10 bases and J by 6 bases. The CDR3 loop spans 13 amino acids. The CDR3 loop reads CATGLAGPSEQYF. CDR3 DNA sequence: TGTGCCACCGGACTAGCGGGTCCATCCGAGCAGTACTTC.

Only a few counts were recorded for this clonotype. The chain couples TRBV15 to TRBJ2-7; TRBD1 matches 8 bases. CDR1 LNHNV and CDR2 YYDKDF come from the germline V gene (reference sequence). The ends lost 0 bases at V and 2 bases at J; junction bases unmatched: 18. The CDR3 spans 20 residues. The CDR3 sequence is CATSRDALRFGTGPPYEQYF. The DNA of the CDR3 is TGTGCCACCAGCAGAGATGCCCTTAGATTCGGGACAGGTCCCCCCTACGAGCAGTACTTC. The entire variable domain, with the rest obtained from reference TRBV15 and TRBJ2-7, is as follows: DAMVIQNPRYQVTQFGKPVTLSCSQTLNHNVMYWYQQKSSQAPKLLFHYYDKDFNNEADTPDNFQSRRPNTSFCFLDIRSPGLGDTAMYLCATSRDALRFGTGPPYEQYFGPGTRLTVT.

This clonotype was recorded at least ten times. This sequence joins TRBV24-1 and TRBJ1-2, with D maybe TRBD1 (6 bases). From germline, CDR1 is KGHDR and CDR2 SFDVKD. With 5 bases removed from V and 8 bases from J, the gap between germline ends came to 11 bases. The CDR3 consists of 12 residues. This CDR3 reads CATSGGGEGYTF. CDR3 DNA sequence: TGTGCCACCAGTGGGGGGGGCGAAGGCTACACCTTC.

This clonotype appeared a few times. The chain links TRBV25-1 to TRBJ2-7; perhaps TRBD1 as D (5 bases). CDR1 and CDR2 (germline): MGHDK, SYGVNS. This CDR3 region has 14 residues. V lost 5 bases, J lost 3 bases, and 14 bases lay in between. The CDR3 reads CASSLYGQVYEQYF. The CDR3 bases are TGTGCCAGCAGTTTATATGGACAAGTCTACGAGCAGTACTTC.